Listed below are T cell receptor beta chains from one sample, sequenced in a study of blood T cell repertoires in COVID-19. Generated by immunoSEQ multiplex PCR, the TCRdb table keeps only in-frame clones and is missing some. Altogether 130,000 or so clones are present, 81% being singletons, with the ten largest covering 8.4%. Sequencing was done on a sample of peripheral blood. The receptors come from a woman aged 60-75 years with active or convalescent COVID-19. Each CDR3 is given with its conserved first and last residue. Fields, in order: clone size, J gene, D gene, V gene, CDR3 protein, CDR3 DNA. D genes are given only for firm matches. A clone size is listed for some rows: how often the clone was seen (once, few, many), or a class if it is expanded.

NA	TRBJ2-1	TRBD1	TRBV28	CASGQGSYNEQFF	TGTGCCTCGGGACAGGGCTCCTACAATGAGCAGTTCTTC
NA	TRBJ1-1	NA	TRBV5-1	CASSWEDEGTEAFF	TGCGCCAGCAGCTGGGAGGATGAGGGGACTGAAGCTTTCTTT
few	TRBJ2-3	NA	TRBV5-4	CASSNRHRVGDTDTQYF	TGTGCCAGCAGCAACCGGCATCGGGTCGGGGACACAGATACGCAGTATTTT
NA	TRBJ2-2	NA	TRBV2	CASSFSSAVNTGELFF	TGTGCCAGCAGCTTCTCTAGCGCGGTAAACACCGGGGAGCTGTTTTTT
NA	TRBJ1-1	NA	TRBV19	CASSNTGTTEAFF	TGTGCCAGTAGTAATACAGGGACCACTGAAGCTTTCTTT
NA	TRBJ2-1	TRBD2	TRBV7-3	CASSLDSGNHNEQFF	TGTGCCAGCAGCTTAGATAGCGGGAACCACAATGAGCAGTTCTTC
few	TRBJ2-2	NA	TRBV5-1	CASSLDGAQGTGELFF	TGCGCCAGCAGCTTGGATGGTGCCCAGGGAACCGGGGAGCTGTTTTTT
NA	TRBJ2-1	NA	TRBV7-2	CASSAQVPNEQFF	TGTGCCAGCAGCGCTCAGGTCCCCAATGAGCAGTTCTTC
NA	TRBJ1-2	NA	TRBV28	CASSLRTTLSYGYTF	TGTGCCAGCAGTTTACGGACAACACTTAGCTATGGCTACACCTTC
NA	TRBJ2-1	TRBD2	TRBV4-1	CASSPKGAGGYNEQFF	TGCGCCAGCAGCCCCAAAGGAGCGGGGGGCTACAATGAGCAGTTCTTC
NA	TRBJ1-1	NA	TRBV5-1	CASSLYDRSTNTEAFF	TGCGCCAGCAGCTTATATGATCGGTCCACGAACACTGAAGCTTTCTTT
few	TRBJ2-5	NA	TRBV5-1	CASSPTGWETQYF	TGCGCCAGCAGCCCAACAGGGTGGGAGACCCAGTACTTC
NA	TRBJ1-1	NA	TRBV6-1	CASSEGATEAFF	TGTGCCAGCAGTGAGGGAGCCACTGAAGCTTTCTTT
NA	TRBJ2-3	NA	TRBV7-2	CASSFRNFDTDTQYF	TGTGCCAGCAGCTTTAGAAATTTCGACACAGATACGCAGTATTTT
NA	TRBJ1-6	NA	TRBV7-9	CASNMGSGSPLHF	TGTGCCAGCAATATGGGCTCGGGGTCACCCCTCCACTTT
NA	TRBJ2-3	TRBD2	TRBV28	CASSFRTSGASTDTQYF	TGTGCCAGCAGTTTTCGGACTAGCGGGGCAAGCACAGATACGCAGTATTTT
NA	TRBJ1-1	NA	TRBV7-5	CVRSLVRPGCYNSGTEAFF	TGTGTCAGAAGCTTAGTGAGACCGGGGTGCTATAATTCTGGGACTGAAGCTTTCTTT
few	TRBJ1-6	TRBD1	TRBV5-6	CASSLRAGGNNSPLHF	TGTGCCAGCAGCTTGCGGGCAGGGGGCAATAATTCACCCCTCCACTTT
NA	TRBJ1-2	TRBD1	TRBV6-2/TRBV6-3	CASSFTTTGDGYTF	TGTGCCAGCAGTTTTACCACTACAGGGGATGGCTACACCTTC
NA	TRBJ2-4	TRBD1	TRBV5-1	CASSLDGTGVAKNIQYF	TGCGCCAGCAGCTTGGACGGGACAGGGGTAGCCAAAAACATTCAGTACTTC
NA	TRBJ2-6	NA	TRBV28	CASSFGQTGANVLTF	TGTGCCAGCAGTTTTGGGCAGACTGGGGCCAACGTCCTGACTTTC